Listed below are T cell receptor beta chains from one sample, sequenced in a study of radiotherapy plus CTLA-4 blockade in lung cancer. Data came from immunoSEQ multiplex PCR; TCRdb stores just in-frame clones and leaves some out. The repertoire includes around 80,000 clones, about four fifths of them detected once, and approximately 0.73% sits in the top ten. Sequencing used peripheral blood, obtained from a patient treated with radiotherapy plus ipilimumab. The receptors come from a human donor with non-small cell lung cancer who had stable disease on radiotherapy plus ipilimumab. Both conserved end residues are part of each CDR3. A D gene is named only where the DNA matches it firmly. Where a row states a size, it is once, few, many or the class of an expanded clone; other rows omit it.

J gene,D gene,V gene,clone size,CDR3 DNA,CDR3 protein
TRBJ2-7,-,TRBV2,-,TGTGCCAGCAGGCTTCAACAGGATTACGAGCAGTACTTC,CASRLQQDYEQYF
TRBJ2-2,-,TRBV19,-,TGTGCCAGTAGTTCTCCCGGGACATATAGAGTCGGGGAGCTGTTTTTT,CASSSPGTYRVGELFF
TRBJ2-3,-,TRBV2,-,TGTGCCAGCTCCCGAGGGGCTACGCAGTATTTT,CASSRGATQYF
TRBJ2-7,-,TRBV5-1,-,TGCGCCAGCAGCTTGGTCCAAAGGGGGGGTCAGCAGTACTTC,CASSLVQRGGQQYF
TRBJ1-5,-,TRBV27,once,TGTGCCAGCAGTTTTTTAGTTGATCAGCCCCAGCATTTT,CASSFLVDQPQHF
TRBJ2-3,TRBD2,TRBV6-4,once,TGTGCCAGCAGTGACTCTGATGGGGGGGGGCAGTATTTT,CASSDSDGGGQYF
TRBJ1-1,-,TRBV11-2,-,TGTGCCAGCAGCCCGGGACCGTCGACTGAAGCTTTCTTT,CASSPGPSTEAFF
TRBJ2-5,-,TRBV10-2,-,TGCGCCAGCAGTGAAGGAGGGGGCGTGGGTCAAGAGACCCAGTACTTC,CASSEGGGVGQETQYF
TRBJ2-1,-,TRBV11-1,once,TGTGCCAGCAGCTACGGCAGGGGATTCTACAATGAGCAGTTCTTC,CASSYGRGFYNEQFF
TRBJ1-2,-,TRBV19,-,TGTGCCAGTAGTATTGGCTATGGTAATCTCTATGGCTACACCTTC,CASSIGYGNLYGYTF
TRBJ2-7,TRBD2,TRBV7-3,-,TGTGCCAGCAGCCCCATATCCCCACTAGCGGGATCCACCCACGAGCAGTACTTC,CASSPISPLAGSTHEQYF
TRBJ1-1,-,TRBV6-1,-,TGTGCCAGCAGTAAAACACAGGGTACGAACACTGAAGCTTTCTTT,CASSKTQGTNTEAFF
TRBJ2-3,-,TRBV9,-,TGTGCCAGCAGCGTAGAAGGGCGGAGCAGTCGGACGCAGTATTTT,CASSVEGRSSRTQYF
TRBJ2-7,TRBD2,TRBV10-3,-,TGTGCCATCAGTGCCGGGACTACCTCCTACGAGCAGTACTTC,CAISAGTTSYEQYF
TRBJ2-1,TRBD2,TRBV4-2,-,TGTGCCAGCAGCCAAGATAGGCTAGCGGGAGGGCATATCTTC,CASSQDRLAGGHIF
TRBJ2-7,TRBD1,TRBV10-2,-,TGCGCCAGCGGCCGGGACAGGGCCTACGAGCAGTACTTC,CASGRDRAYEQYF
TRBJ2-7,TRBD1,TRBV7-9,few,TGTGCCAGCAGCCGGAAACCGACAGGGGGCAACGAGCAGTACTTC,CASSRKPTGGNEQYF
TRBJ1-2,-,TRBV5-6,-,TGTGCCAGCAGCTTGTCATATAAGGGGCACGGCTACACCTTC,CASSLSYKGHGYTF